One and the same sample provided the 25 T cell receptor beta chains below, sequenced in a study of shared clonotypes between healthy human individuals. The repertoire was sequenced with immunoSEQ multiplex PCR; TCRdb's copy has only in-frame clones and lacks some. In the table there are roughly 2.5 million clones, over 85% of which are singletons. The material sequenced was naive CD4+ T cells sorted from blood. Subset here: CD45RA+ positively selected. These receptors all stem from a man aged 18 to 29 in good health.

The genes are TRBV6-5 and TRBJ2-1, with no clear D. V dropped 2 bases and J dropped 7 bases, with 15 bases sitting between them. The CDR3 extends over 15 amino acids. The germline gives CDR1 MNHEY, CDR2 SVGAGI. CDR3 protein: CASSYANLGKNEQFF. The DNA of the CDR3 is TGTGCCAGCAGTTACGCAAACTTGGGTAAAAATGAGCAGTTCTTC.

The rearrangement uses TRBV7-8 and TRBJ2-3; 11 nucleotides agree with TRBD2. Per germline, CDR1 SGHVS and CDR2 FQNEAQ. V trimming: 0 bases; J trimming: 0 bases; junction bases outside the gene matches: 5. There are 18 residues in the CDR3. CDR3 DNA sequence: TGTGCCAGCAGCTTAGCACTTAGCGGGGGGGCTAGCACAGATACGCAGTATTTT. Protein sequence: CASSLALSGGASTDTQYF.

This sequence joins TRBV10-1 and TRBJ2-7, with unresolved D. CDR1 and CDR2 (germline): WNHNN, SYGVQD (reference sequence). With 5 bases removed from V and 2 bases from J, the gap between germline ends came to 13 bases. The CDR3 contains 14 residues. As DNA, the CDR3 is TGCGCCAGCAGTACGGGTCTTCGGGCCTACGAGCAGTACTTC. It specifies CASSTGLRAYEQYF.

J is TRBJ2-3 and V is TRBV4-1; 8 bases map to TRBD2. Trimming removed 2 bases from V and 0 bases from J; junction bases left unmatched: 16. Germline assignment: CDR1 MGHRA and CDR2 YSYEKL. This CDR3 region has 20 residues. The CDR3 is CASSQKPGGRDMISTDTQYF. The CDR3 coding sequence is TGCGCCAGCAGCCAAAAACCGGGGGGGAGGGACATGATTAGCACAGATACGCAGTATTTT.

V usage is TRBV19 and J usage is TRBJ1-2; D remains unclear. Germline CDR1 reads LNHDA; CDR2 reads SQIVND (reference sequence). The CDR3 extends over 14 amino acids. Trimming removed 8 bases from V and 2 bases from J, with 15 bases in between. CDR3 sequence reads: CASCQIGENYGYTF. CDR3 in DNA: TGTGCCAGTTGCCAAATTGGGGAGAACTATGGCTACACCTTC.

This rearrangement joins TRBV30 to TRBJ2-2, with TRBD1 identical over 8 bases. Germline V lookup: CDR1 GTSNPN, CDR2 SVGIG (reference sequence). Losses at the gene ends were 8 bases for V and 1 base for J; bases not matched to a gene: 3. This CDR3 is built from 13 residues. The CDR3 DNA is TGTGCCCAGGACAGGGAGAACACCGGGGAGCTGTTTTTT. This encodes CAQDRENTGELFF.

The chain carries TRBV7-9 and TRBJ2-7; unclear D gene. CDR3 length: 13 amino acids. Deletions cut 1 base from V and 1 base from J, with 5 bases between. Germline V gene data show CDR1 as SEHNR and CDR2 as FQNEAQ (reference sequence). CDR3 bases: TGTGCCAGCAGCTTAGATGTGTCCTACGAGCAGTACTTC. It encodes CASSLDVSYEQYF.

The J gene is TRBJ1-5, the V gene TRBV5-8; no clear D gene. Germline V lookup: CDR1 SGHTS, CDR2 YDEGEE. Trimming took off 4 bases at V and 2 bases at J, with 10 bases between the two ends. The CDR3 covers 14 residues. CDR3 amino acids: CASSRGGGNQPQHF. In nucleotides, the CDR3 is TGTGCCAGCAGCCGCGGAGGTGGCAATCAGCCCCAGCATTTT.

This clone has a single count. This chain joins TRBV21-1 and TRBJ2-7; whether TRBD2, the table's D call, matches the DNA was not checked. TRBV21-1 is a pseudogene segment. This CDR3 region has 16 residues. The chain's CDR3 is CASSKVRREGRNEQYF. Here the CDR3 DNA reads TGTGCCAGCAGCAAAGTCAGGCGGGAGGGCCGGAACGAGCAGTACTTC.

The gene calls are TRBV7-9 and TRBJ2-7; TRBD2 matches at 8 bases. From germline, CDR1 is SEHNR and CDR2 FQNEAQ (reference sequence). The CDR3 has 14 amino acids. The junction had 4 bases not matched to a gene; V was cut back by 6 bases and J by 0 bases. As DNA, the CDR3 is TGTGCCAGCAGAAGAGCGGGAGACTCCTACGAGCAGTACTTC. It encodes CASRRAGDSYEQYF.

The chain couples TRBV9 to TRBJ2-5; D might be TRBD2 (5 bases). The CDR3 has 16 amino acids. The V gene's germline CDR1 is SGDLS and CDR2 YYNGEE. V lost 4 bases and J lost 2, with 18 bases in between. The CDR3, as DNA: TGTGCCAGCAGCTTTTTACCTGGGAGCCCTCAAGAGACCCAGTACTTC. This sequence encodes CASSFLPGSPQETQYF.

This clone has just one count. This chain connects TRBV7-9 to TRBJ2-2, with D tentatively TRBD1 (5 bases). Germline loops: CDR1 SEHNR, CDR2 FQNEAQ (reference sequence). Trimming removed 1 base at V and 1 base at J, with 10 bases between. The CDR3 has 16 amino acids. The CDR3 bases are TGTGCCAGCAGCTTAGGACAGTCCGTGAACACCGGGGAGCTGTTTTTT. It yields the protein CASSLGQSVNTGELFF. The full variable domain, in which reference TRBV7-9 and TRBJ2-2 provide the parts outside the CDR3, is DTGVSQNPRHKITKRGQNVTFRCDPISEHNRLYWYRQTLGQGPEFLTYFQNEAQLEKSRLLSDRFSAERPKGSFSTLEIQRTEQGDSAMYLCASSLGQSVNTGELFFGEGSRLTVL.

As for this clone: The same CDR3 arises from other DNA sequences in this sample as well. This chain links TRBV28 with TRBJ2-7; D call uncertain. CDR1 and CDR2 from the germline V gene are MDHEN and SYDVKM. The CDR3 is made up of 11 amino acids. The germline V and J ends were trimmed by 5 bases and 3 bases, with 5 bases remaining between them. The CDR3 reads CASSLNYEQYF. The CDR3 bases are TGTGCCAGCAGTCTAAACTACGAGCAGTACTTC.

The chain couples TRBV5-6 to TRBJ2-7; a weak D match, TRBD1 (6 bases). This CDR3 contains 16 residues. Germline V gene sequence: CDR1 SGHDT, CDR2 YYEEEE. V gave up 0 bases and J gave up 2 bases, with 15 bases separating them. CDR3 bases: TGTGCCAGCAGCTTGGGTGCAACAGGGCCAACCTACGAGCAGTACTTC. As protein: CASSLGATGPTYEQYF.

The genes are TRBV2 and TRBJ1-1; weak D call: TRBD1 (5 bases). With 4 bases removed from V and 6 bases from J, the gap between germline ends came to 12 bases. This CDR3 is 13 amino acids long. Germline V lookup: CDR1 SNHLY, CDR2 FYNNEI. The CDR3 loop is CASSGGTRAEAFF. DNA of the CDR3: TGTGCCAGCAGTGGGGGGACCAGGGCTGAAGCTTTCTTT.

This rearrangement joins TRBV30 to TRBJ2-1; 12 bases agree with TRBD2. Germline V lookup: CDR1 GTSNPN, CDR2 SVGIG (reference sequence). V shed 1 base and J 7 bases; nucleotides not matched to a gene: 5. The CDR3 is 15 amino acids. The CDR3 DNA reads TGTGCCTGGAGTGAGCTAGCGGGAGGGGGGAATGAGCAGTTCTTC. This sequence encodes CAWSELAGGGNEQFF.

The gene calls are TRBV28 and TRBJ1-4; TRBD1 is a possible D gene (5 bases). Germline assignment: CDR1 MDHEN and CDR2 SYDVKM. This CDR3 comprises 15 residues. Trimming left V 4 bases short and J 0 bases short, with 9 bases between. The CDR3 sequence: CASSWDYATNEKLFF. The CDR3 region has the DNA TGTGCCAGCAGTTGGGACTATGCAACTAATGAAAAACTGTTTTTT. Together with reference TRBV28 and TRBJ1-4, the CDR3 gives the full variable domain: DVKVTQSSRYLVKRTGEKVFLECVQDMDHENMFWYRQDPGLGLRLIYFSYDVKMKEKGDIPEGYSVSREKKERFSLILESASTNQTSMYLCASSWDYATNEKLFFGSGTQLSVL.

This chain uses TRBV29-1 with TRBJ2-7; D is undetermined. CDR3 length equals 11 residues. V lost 5 bases to trimming and J lost 3 bases, with 8 bases between them. Germline V CDR1 and CDR2: SQVTM, ANQGSEA. CDR3 protein: CSVSSNYEQYF. In DNA, the CDR3 is TGCAGCGTTTCTTCTAACTACGAGCAGTACTTC.

The V call is TRBV12-5, the J call TRBJ1-4; D unclear. The CDR3 contains 14 residues. The germline CDR1 and CDR2 sequences are LGHNT and FRNRAP. With 0 bases removed from V and 8 bases from J, the gap between germline ends came to 10 bases. CDR3 sequence reads: CASGLVPVVEKLFF. The CDR3 region has the DNA TGTGCTAGTGGTTTGGTACCGGTGGTGGAAAAACTGTTTTTT.

Comments on this clone: Other DNA sequences in the same sample also yield this CDR3. The rearrangement links TRBV6-1 to TRBJ2-2; 9 nucleotides match TRBD1. V dropped 6 bases and J dropped 1; count of bases not matched to a gene: 3. Germline CDR1 reads MNHNS; CDR2 reads SASEGT. This CDR3 has 15 residues. The CDR3 nucleotides are TGTGCCAGCAGCGCGGGACAGGGGAACACCGGGGAGCTGTTTTTT. Amino acid sequence: CASSAGQGNTGELFF.

V usage is TRBV29-1 and J usage is TRBJ2-7; 14 bases fit TRBD2. With V trimmed by 7 bases and J by 7 bases, 6 bases remained unmatched. The length of the CDR3 is 13 residues. Germline lookup yields CDR1 SQVTM and CDR2 ANQGSEA. The CDR3 region is CSAGLAGGDEQYF. The CDR3 nucleotides read TGCAGCGCTGGACTAGCGGGGGGTGATGAGCAGTACTTC.

The chain joins TRBV6-5 to TRBJ2-7; TRBD2 agrees at 8 bases. The germline V gene has CDR1 MNHEY and CDR2 SVGAGI. The CDR3 covers 15 residues. V shed 5 bases, J shed 0 bases, and the junction held 6 bases outside the gene matches. CDR3 coding DNA: TGTGCCAGCAGTCTGACTAGCGCCTACTCCTACGAGCAGTACTTC. Amino acids: CASSLTSAYSYEQYF.

The chain combines TRBV29-1 with TRBJ2-3, with TRBD2 matching over 10 bases. The V and J ends lost 8 bases and 3 bases, in that order; junction bases with no gene match: 8. Germline assignment: CDR1 SQVTM and CDR2 ANQGSEA. The CDR3 has 14 amino acids. CDR3 in amino acids: CSLNSGGRTDTQYF. Here the CDR3 DNA reads TGCAGCCTTAATAGCGGGGGGAGAACAGATACGCAGTATTTT.

The V call is TRBV9, the J call TRBJ2-1, with D hard to call. Germline loops: CDR1 SGDLS, CDR2 YYNGEE. The CDR3 has 15 residues. The V gene lost 3 bases and the J gene lost 0 bases, with 10 bases spanning the gap. The CDR3 region is CASSDQPGSYNEQFF. CDR3 nucleotides: TGTGCCAGCAGCGATCAGCCGGGCTCCTACAATGAGCAGTTCTTC.

The V call is TRBV19, the J call TRBJ2-1, with D possibly called TRBD1 or TRBD2 (6 bases each). This CDR3 spans 13 amino acids. The V end was cut by 6 bases, the J end by 7 bases, with 13 bases between. Germline V gene data show CDR1 as LNHDA and CDR2 as SQIVND (reference sequence). Here the CDR3 reads CASRRQGRNEQFF. In nucleotides, the CDR3 is TGTGCCAGTAGACGGCAGGGGAGGAATGAGCAGTTCTTC.